These 21 T cell receptor beta chains originate from one sample sequenced in a study of T cell responses to AZD1222 COVID-19 vaccine (dated by TCRdb to the early 2020s). The library was obtained by the immunoSEQ multiplex PCR assay. Entries here come from immuneACCESS through TCRdb and include only in-frame sequences with V and J called. Some clones fail to appear in such tables; in the studies checked, an unresolved V gene covers under half of the shortfall, and the cause of the remainder is unknown. The sample contains roughly 120,000 clones, approximately 85% of them found a single time. The ten biggest clones cover about 4% of the sample. The meaning of the sample's time point label: baseline before first vaccination. The treatment or condition label here, explained by the study, means: meningococcal conjugate vaccine given as trial control. The sample in question was peripheral blood, obtained on day 0 of MenACWY control vaccination. The receptor set was obtained from an adult in good health.

The chain has TRBV2 and TRBJ1-1; no clear D. CDR1 SNHLY and CDR2 FYNNEI come from the germline V gene. V lost 1 base, J lost 1 base, and 7 bases lay in between. This CDR3 spans 14 amino acids. The CDR3 sequence is CASSEVGPNTEAFF. The CDR3 nucleotides are TGTGCCAGCAGTGAAGTTGGCCCGAACACTGAAGCTTTCTTT.

This chain connects TRBV6-2 or TRBV6-3 to TRBJ1-1; the D is unclear. This CDR3 spans 14 amino acids. The V gene lost 3 bases and the J gene lost 4 bases, with 12 bases spanning the gap. In germline, CDR1 is MNHEY, CDR2 SVGEGT. CDR3 nucleotide sequence: TGTGCCAGCAGTTATTGGACTCCCAGCACTGAAGCTTTCTTT. Its translation: CASSYWTPSTEAFF.

This chain uses TRBV9 with TRBJ1-2; D is unresolved. Germline V gene sequence: CDR1 SGDLS, CDR2 YYNGEE. Trimming removed 0 bases from V and 0 bases from J, with 6 bases in between. This CDR3 is built from 14 residues. The CDR3 region has the DNA TGTGCCAGCAGCGTAGCTACGTCTAACTATGGCTACACCTTC. This sequence encodes CASSVATSNYGYTF.

The gene calls are TRBV7-6 and TRBJ1-5; D is perhaps TRBD1 (6 bases). Germline values: CDR1 SGHVS, CDR2 FNYEAQ. The CDR3 is made up of 14 amino acids. Trimming removed 5 bases at V and 0 bases at J, with 8 bases between. This CDR3 is CASSVQGSNQPQHF. CDR3 nucleotide sequence: TGTGCCAGCAGCGTACAGGGTAGCAATCAGCCCCAGCATTTT. Full variable domain (remainder filled in from reference TRBV7-6 and TRBJ1-5): GAGVSQSPRYKVTKRGQDVALRCDPISGHVSLYWYRQALGQGPEFLTYFNYEAQQDKSGLPNDRFSAERPEGSISTLTIQRTEQRDSAMYRCASSVQGSNQPQHFGDGTRLSIL.

V and J are TRBV12-3 or TRBV12-4 and TRBJ2-3; D perhaps matches TRBD2 (5 bases). The CDR3 is 13 residues long. With 5 bases removed from V and 5 bases from J, the gap between germline ends came to 11 bases. The CDR3 coding sequence is TGTGCCAGCAGTATTACCGGACTAGATACGCAGTATTTT. It encodes CASSITGLDTQYF.

The chain couples TRBV20-1 to TRBJ2-7; 9 bases are a match to TRBD1. The CDR3 is 15 amino acids. Trimming at V came to 3 bases and at J to 4 bases, leaving 10 bases not matched to a gene. Germline V gene data show CDR1 as DFQATT and CDR2 as SNEGSKA (reference sequence). Written as DNA, the CDR3 is TGCAGTGCTAGTGGCACAGGGGGCACCTTATACGAGCAGTACTTC. Encoded protein: CSASGTGGTLYEQYF.

A single count supports this clone. The chain carries TRBV7-6 and TRBJ1-6; 8 bases are a match to TRBD1. V was clipped by 4 bases and J by 7 bases; unmatched bases: 6. The CDR3 consists of 15 residues. The germline CDR1 and CDR2 sequences are SGHVS and FNYEAQ. CDR3 sequence: CASSSRTGGNSPLHF. The CDR3 DNA reads as TGTGCCAGCAGCTCTCGAACAGGGGGGAATTCACCCCTCCACTTT.

The genes are TRBV4-1 and TRBJ2-7; TRBD2 agrees at 9 bases. CDR1 is MGHRA and CDR2 is YSYEKL in the germline V gene. The V gene end was trimmed by 0 bases and the J gene end by 4 bases; junction bases not matched to a gene: 4. The CDR3 has 15 amino acids. CDR3 sequence: CASSQEALAGYEQYF. CDR3 DNA sequence: TGCGCCAGCAGCCAAGAGGCCCTAGCGGGGTACGAGCAGTACTTC.

This clone was picked up a small number of times. This chain connects TRBV2 to TRBJ1-3; 7 bases fit TRBD1. The CDR3 totals 16 residues. CDR1 is SNHLY and CDR2 is FYNNEI in the germline V gene. The J segment lost 1 base and the V segment lost 6 bases, leaving 9 bases of the junction unmatched. The CDR3 bases are TGTGCCAGCAGCGGGGACAGCGGAGAGTCTGGAAACACCATATATTTT. It is translated as CASSGDSGESGNTIYF.

V gene TRBV28 combines with J gene TRBJ2-4; D is ambiguous. CDR3 length: 12 amino acids. V was cut by 3 bases and J by 4 bases, with 4 bases left in between. Germline loops: CDR1 MDHEN, CDR2 SYDVKM. For the CDR3, the DNA is TGTGCCAGCAGTTTCCCTAAAAACATTCAGTACTTC. Translating it yields CASSFPKNIQYF.

This sequence joins TRBV20-1 and TRBJ1-5, with no clear D. This CDR3 is 13 amino acids long. Trimming stripped 3 bases from V and 3 bases from J, with 9 bases between. Germline CDR1 reads DFQATT; CDR2 reads SNEGSKA (reference sequence). CDR3 coding DNA: TGCAGTGCTAGTCTCGGTCTCAATCAGCCCCAGCATTTT. This codes for CSASLGLNQPQHF.

The rearrangement links TRBV28 to TRBJ1-4; no definite D call. V lost 5 bases and J 5 bases, leaving 15 bases between the germline ends. CDR1 and CDR2 (germline): MDHEN, SYDVKM. The CDR3 runs to 15 residues. The CDR3: CASSTFGDPNEKLFF. The DNA of the CDR3 is TGTGCCAGCAGTACCTTTGGAGACCCAAATGAAAAACTGTTTTTT.

The rearrangement uses TRBV5-6 and TRBJ1-6, with D unclear. V was shortened by 0 bases and J by 7 bases, with 5 bases between the two germline ends. There are 13 residues in the CDR3. CDR1 is SGHDT, CDR2 YYEEEE, per germline. The DNA of the CDR3 is TGTGCCAGCAGCTTGGACAGAAATTCACCCCTCCACTTT. Its translation is CASSLDRNSPLHF. The complete variable domain, with remaining parts taken from reference TRBV5-6 and TRBJ1-6, reads DAGVTQSPTHLIKTRGQQVTLRCSPKSGHDTVSWYQQALGQGPQFIFQYYEEEERQRGNFPDRFSGHQFPNYSSELNVNALLLGDSALYLCASSLDRNSPLHFGNGTRLTVT.

CDR3 DNA sequence: TGTGCCAGCTCACCAGGGTTTGGCTACACCTTC. The encoded protein is CASSPGFGYTF. This chain uses TRBV18 with TRBJ1-2; the D is unclear. CDR3 size: 11 residues. V was pared by 2 bases and J by 7 bases, with 5 bases between. Germline V gene lookup returns CDR1 KGHSH and CDR2 LQKENI. Full variable domain (outside the CDR3, taken from reference TRBV18 and TRBJ1-2): NAGVMQNPRHLVRRRGQEARLRCSPMKGHSHVYWYRQLPEEGLKFMVYLQKENIIDESGMPKERFSAEFPKEGPSILRIQQVVRGDSAAYFCASSPGFGYTFGSGTRLTVV.

This sequence joins TRBV24-1 and TRBJ1-2, with D uncertain. The germline V gene encodes CDR1 KGHDR and CDR2 SFDVKD. The V and J ends lost 6 bases and 7 bases respectively, with 14 bases between them. The CDR3 contains 13 residues. The CDR3 is CATSFGHAGGYTF. In DNA form, the CDR3 reads TGTGCCACCAGTTTTGGGCATGCGGGTGGCTACACCTTC.

This chain connects TRBV7-3 to TRBJ2-1, with 7 positions matching TRBD1. Germline loops: CDR1 SGHTA, CDR2 FQGTGA. V shed 5 bases, J shed 3 bases, and the junction held 16 bases outside the gene matches. The CDR3 is 18 amino acids. The CDR3 nucleotides are TGTGCCAGCAGCCCCCAAACTTACCGGGACAGTTACTACAATGAGCAGTTCTTC. Translating it yields CASSPQTYRDSYYNEQFF.

This chain uses TRBV4-3 with TRBJ2-5; 10 bases line up with TRBD2. This CDR3 contains 17 residues. Per germline, CDR1 LGHNA and CDR2 YSLEER. Germline trimming cut 1 base from V and 4 bases from J; bases unmatched to any gene: 9. The CDR3 nucleotides read TGCGCCAGCAGCCAAGTACAGGAGCGGGGGGGCCTAGAGACCCAGTACTTC. Protein: CASSQVQERGGLETQYF.

V and J are TRBV27 and TRBJ1-6; 9 bases are shared with TRBD1. This CDR3 has 13 residues. The V gene end was trimmed by 8 bases and the J gene end by 9 bases; junction bases not matched to a gene: 5. Per the germline V gene, CDR1 is MNHEY and CDR2 is SMNVEV (reference sequence). The CDR3 loop is CASPRTGVSPLHF. The CDR3 DNA sequence: TGTGCCAGCCCACGGACAGGGGTTTCACCCCTCCACTTT.

V and J are TRBV29-1 and TRBJ2-7, with D possibly TRBD2 on 6 matching bases. V lost 6 bases to trimming and J lost 4 bases, with 16 bases between them. The germline V gene encodes CDR1 SQVTM and CDR2 ANQGSEA. This CDR3 region has 13 residues. CDR3 protein: CSVGLPGAYEQYF. CDR3 sequence (DNA): TGCAGCGTCGGTTTACCGGGAGCTTACGAGCAGTACTTC.

The V gene is TRBV28, the J gene TRBJ2-1; tentatively, D is TRBD2 (7 bases). CDR1 MDHEN and CDR2 SYDVKM come from the germline V gene. V was cut by 3 bases and J by 9 bases, with 15 bases left in between. This CDR3 is built from 14 residues. In DNA, the CDR3 is TGTGCCAGCAGTTTGATGGGCGGGGGCGCTGAGCAGTTCTTC. This encodes CASSLMGGGAEQFF.

This chain links TRBV5-6 with TRBJ2-3; no clear D. Germline V gives CDR1 SGHDT, CDR2 YYEEEE. V shed 0 bases and J shed 0 bases, with 11 bases lying between them. The CDR3 is 16 amino acids. CDR3: CASSLAGSYSTDTQYF. CDR3 coding DNA: TGTGCCAGCAGCTTGGCCGGCTCTTATAGCACAGATACGCAGTATTTT. The full variable domain, in which reference TRBV5-6 and TRBJ2-3 provide the parts outside the CDR3, is DAGVTQSPTHLIKTRGQQVTLRCSPKSGHDTVSWYQQALGQGPQFIFQYYEEEERQRGNFPDRFSGHQFPNYSSELNVNALLLGDSALYLCASSLAGSYSTDTQYFGPGTRLTVL.